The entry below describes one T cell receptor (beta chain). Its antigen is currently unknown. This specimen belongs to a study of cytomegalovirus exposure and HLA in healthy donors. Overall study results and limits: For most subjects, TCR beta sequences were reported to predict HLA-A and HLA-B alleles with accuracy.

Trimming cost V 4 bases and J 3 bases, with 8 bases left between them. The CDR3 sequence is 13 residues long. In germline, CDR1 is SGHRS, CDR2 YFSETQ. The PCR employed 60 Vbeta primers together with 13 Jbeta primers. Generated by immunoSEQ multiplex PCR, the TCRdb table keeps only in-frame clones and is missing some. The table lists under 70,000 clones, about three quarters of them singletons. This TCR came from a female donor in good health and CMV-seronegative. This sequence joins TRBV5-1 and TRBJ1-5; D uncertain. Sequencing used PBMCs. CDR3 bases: TGCGCCAGCAGCCCGGGTCCCAATCAGCCCCAGCATTTT. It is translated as CASSPGPNQPQHF.